This T cell receptor (beta chain) was sequenced for a study of blood T cell repertoires in COVID-19. About the research overall: Sites in the United States, Italy and Spain provided acute and convalescent COVID-19 samples. Sample material is recorded as cDNA or gDNA derived from T cells, B-cell-depleted T cells, or PBMCs.

Germline V gene data show CDR1 as LGHNA and CDR2 as YNFKEQ. The V segment lost 4 bases and the J segment 5 bases; nucleotides outside the gene matches: 6. The CDR3 sequence is 15 residues long. In the original analysis: Counts of nucleated cells, estimated from reference gene primer amplification, were obtained. The table came from immunoSEQ multiplex PCR; TCRdb's copy has only in-frame clones and leaves some out. That table is the source of V, J and clone size, and D and trimming were worked out from the DNA. Altogether more than 100,000 clones are present, roughly 87% being singletons, with the ten largest covering approximately 3%. The table lists this clone with a count of one.

The chain recombines TRBV4-2 with TRBJ2-7; 12 nucleotides line up with TRBD2. The clonotype was recovered from a man over 45 in a cohort sampled during active COVID-19. Sequenced input: peripheral blood. In nucleotides, the CDR3 is TGTGCCAGCAGCCGGCCGGGACTAGCGGGTCACGAGCAGTACTTC. Amino acid sequence: CASSRPGLAGHEQYF.